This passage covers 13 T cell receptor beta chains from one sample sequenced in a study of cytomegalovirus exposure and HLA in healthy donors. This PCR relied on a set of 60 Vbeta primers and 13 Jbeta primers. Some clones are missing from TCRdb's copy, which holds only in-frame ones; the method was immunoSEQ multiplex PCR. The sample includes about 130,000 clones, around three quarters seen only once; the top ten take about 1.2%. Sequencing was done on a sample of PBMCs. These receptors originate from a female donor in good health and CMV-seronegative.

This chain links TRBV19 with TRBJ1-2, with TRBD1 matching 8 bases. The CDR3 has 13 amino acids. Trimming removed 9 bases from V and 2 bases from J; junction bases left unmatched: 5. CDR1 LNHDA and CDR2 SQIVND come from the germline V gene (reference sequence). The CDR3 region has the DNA TGTGCCAGCAGGACAGGGATCAACTATGGCTACACCTTC. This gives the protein CASRTGINYGYTF. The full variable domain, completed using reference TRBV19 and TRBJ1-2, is DGGITQSPKYLFRKEGQNVTLSCEQNLNHDAMYWYRQDPGQGLRLIYYSQIVNDFQKGDIAEGYSVSREKKESFPLTVTSAQKNPTAFYLCASRTGINYGYTFGSGTRLTVV.

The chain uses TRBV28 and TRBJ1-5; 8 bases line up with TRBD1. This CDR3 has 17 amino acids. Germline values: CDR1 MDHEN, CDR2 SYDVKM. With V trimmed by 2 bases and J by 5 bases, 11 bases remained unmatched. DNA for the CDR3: TGTGCCAGCAGTTTACGGCAGGGGGCAACCCCCCATCAGCCCCAGCATTTT. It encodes CASSLRQGATPHQPQHF.

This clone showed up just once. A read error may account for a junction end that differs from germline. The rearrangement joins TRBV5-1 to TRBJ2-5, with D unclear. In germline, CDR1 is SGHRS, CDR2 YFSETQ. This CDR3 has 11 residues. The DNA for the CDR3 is TGCGCCAGCAGCTTGCAAGAGGCCCAGTACTTC. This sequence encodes CASSLQEAQYF. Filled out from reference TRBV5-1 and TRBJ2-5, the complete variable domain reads KAGVTQTPRYLIKTRGQQVTLSCSPISGHRSVSWYQQTPGQGLQFLFEYFSETQRNKGNFPGRFSGRQFSNSRSEMNVSTLELGDSALYLCASSLQEAQYFGPGTRLLVL.

CDR3 coding DNA: TGTGCCAGCAGCTCCGGGACAGCAAATGAAAAACTGTTTTTT. This translates into CASSSGTANEKLFF. The V gene is TRBV5-4, the J gene TRBJ1-4; 7 bases agree with TRBD1. V lost 3 bases, J lost 5 bases, and 4 bases stayed unmatched. Germline V CDR1 and CDR2: SGHNT, YYREEE (reference sequence). The CDR3 has 14 amino acids.

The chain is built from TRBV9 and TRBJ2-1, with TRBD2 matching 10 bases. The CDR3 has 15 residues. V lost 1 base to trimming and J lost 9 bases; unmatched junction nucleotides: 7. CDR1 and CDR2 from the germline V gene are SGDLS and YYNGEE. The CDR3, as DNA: TGTGCCAGCAGCGTACTAGAGCGGGGGGGCAGTGAGCAGTTCTTC. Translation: CASSVLERGGSEQFF.

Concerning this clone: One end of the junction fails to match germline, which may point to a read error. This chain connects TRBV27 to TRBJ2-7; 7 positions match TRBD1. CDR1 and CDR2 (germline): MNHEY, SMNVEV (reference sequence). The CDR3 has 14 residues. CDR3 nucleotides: TGTGCCAGCAGCCCGGGACAGAGGGGATCCCCATTCCACTTC. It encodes CASSPGQRGSPFHF.

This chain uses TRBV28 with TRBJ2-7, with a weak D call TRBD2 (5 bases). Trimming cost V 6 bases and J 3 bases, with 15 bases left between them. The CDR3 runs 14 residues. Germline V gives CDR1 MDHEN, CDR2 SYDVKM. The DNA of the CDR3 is TGTGCCAGCAGCCCGGCGGGCCGGAGCTACGAGCAGTACTTC. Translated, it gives CASSPAGRSYEQYF.

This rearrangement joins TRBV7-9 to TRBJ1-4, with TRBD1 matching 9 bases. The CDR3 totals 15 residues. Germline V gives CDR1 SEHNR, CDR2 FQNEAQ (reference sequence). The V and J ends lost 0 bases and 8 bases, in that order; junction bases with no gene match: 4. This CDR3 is CASSLAGTGKEKLFF. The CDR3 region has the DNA TGTGCCAGCAGCTTAGCCGGGACAGGGAAAGAAAAACTGTTTTTT.

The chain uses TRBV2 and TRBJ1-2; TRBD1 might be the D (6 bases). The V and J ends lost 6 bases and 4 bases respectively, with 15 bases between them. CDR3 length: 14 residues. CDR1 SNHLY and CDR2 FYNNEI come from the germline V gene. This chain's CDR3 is CASRLRQAGYGYTF. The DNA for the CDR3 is TGTGCCAGCAGATTACGACAGGCGGGCTATGGCTACACCTTC.

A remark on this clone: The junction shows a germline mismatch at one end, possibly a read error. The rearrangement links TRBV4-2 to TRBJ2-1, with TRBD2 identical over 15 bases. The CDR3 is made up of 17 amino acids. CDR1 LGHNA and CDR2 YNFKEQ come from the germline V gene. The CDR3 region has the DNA TGTGCCGGCAGCCAAGACCCCGGGACTAGCGGGAGGAGTGAGCAGTTCTTC. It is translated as CAGSQDPGTSGRSEQFF.

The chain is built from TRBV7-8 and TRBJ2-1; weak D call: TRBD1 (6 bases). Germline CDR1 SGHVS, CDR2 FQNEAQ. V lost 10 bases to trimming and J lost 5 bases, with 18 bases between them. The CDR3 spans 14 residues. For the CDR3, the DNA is TGTGCCACCAGACGACAGGAAAACGACAATGAGCAGTTCTTC. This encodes CATRRQENDNEQFF.

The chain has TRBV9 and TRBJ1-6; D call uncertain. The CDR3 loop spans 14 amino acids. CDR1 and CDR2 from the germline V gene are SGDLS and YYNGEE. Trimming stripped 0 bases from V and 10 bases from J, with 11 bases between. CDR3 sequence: CASSVGQSWSPLHF. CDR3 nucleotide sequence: TGTGCCAGCAGCGTAGGGCAGTCCTGGTCACCCCTCCACTTT. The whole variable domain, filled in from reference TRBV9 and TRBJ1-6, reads DSGVTQTPKHLITATGQRVTLRCSPRSGDLSVYWYQQSLDQGLQFLIQYYNGEERAKGNILERFSAQQFPDLHSELNLSSLELGDSALYFCASSVGQSWSPLHFGNGTRLTVT.

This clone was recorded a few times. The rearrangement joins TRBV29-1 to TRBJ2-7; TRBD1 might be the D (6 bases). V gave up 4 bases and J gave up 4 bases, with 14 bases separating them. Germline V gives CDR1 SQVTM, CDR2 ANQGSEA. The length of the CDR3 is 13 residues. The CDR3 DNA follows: TGCAGCGTTGCCTGGGGACAACTTTACGAGCAGTACTTC. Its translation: CSVAWGQLYEQYF.